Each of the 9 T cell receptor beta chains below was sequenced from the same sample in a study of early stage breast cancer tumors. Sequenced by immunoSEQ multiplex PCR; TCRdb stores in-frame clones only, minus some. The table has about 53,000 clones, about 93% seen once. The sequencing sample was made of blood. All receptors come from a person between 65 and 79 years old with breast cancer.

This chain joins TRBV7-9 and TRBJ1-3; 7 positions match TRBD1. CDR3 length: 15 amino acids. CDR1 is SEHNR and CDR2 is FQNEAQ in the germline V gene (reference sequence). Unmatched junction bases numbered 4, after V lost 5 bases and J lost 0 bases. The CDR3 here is CASSMGQPSGNTIYF. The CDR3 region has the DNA TGTGCCAGCAGCATGGGACAGCCCTCTGGAAACACCATATATTTT. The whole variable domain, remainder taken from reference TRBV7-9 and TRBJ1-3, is DTGVSQNPRHKITKRGQNVTFRCDPISEHNRLYWYRQTLGQGPEFLTYFQNEAQLEKSRLLSDRFSAERPKGSFSTLEIQRTEQGDSAMYLCASSMGQPSGNTIYFGEGSWLTVV.

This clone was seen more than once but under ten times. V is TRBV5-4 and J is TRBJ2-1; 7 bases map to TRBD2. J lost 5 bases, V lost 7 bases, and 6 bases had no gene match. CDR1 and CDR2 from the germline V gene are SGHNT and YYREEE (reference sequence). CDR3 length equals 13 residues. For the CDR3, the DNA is TGTGCCAGCCCTTCGCGGGAGAACAATGAGCAGTTCTTC. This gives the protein CASPSRENNEQFF.

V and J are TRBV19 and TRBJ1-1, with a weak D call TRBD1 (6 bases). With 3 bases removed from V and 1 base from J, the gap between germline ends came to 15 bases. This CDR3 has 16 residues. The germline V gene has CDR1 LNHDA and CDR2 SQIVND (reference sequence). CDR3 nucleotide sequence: TGTGCCAGTAGTATCCCCTGGCAGGGACAGAACACTGAAGCTTTCTTT. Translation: CASSIPWQGQNTEAFF.

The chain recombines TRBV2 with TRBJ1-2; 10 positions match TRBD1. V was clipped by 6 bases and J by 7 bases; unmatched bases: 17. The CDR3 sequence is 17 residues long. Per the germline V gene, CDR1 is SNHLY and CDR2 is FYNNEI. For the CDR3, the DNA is TGTGCCAGCAGCCCCAGGACAGGGGGAATGGTTGTAAGTGGCTACACCTTC. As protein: CASSPRTGGMVVSGYTF.

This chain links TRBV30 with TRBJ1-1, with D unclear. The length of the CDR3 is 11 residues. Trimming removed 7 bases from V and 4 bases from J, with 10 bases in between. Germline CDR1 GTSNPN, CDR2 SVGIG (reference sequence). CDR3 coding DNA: TGTGCCTCATCGCGGGGCACTGAAGCTTTCTTT. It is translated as CASSRGTEAFF.

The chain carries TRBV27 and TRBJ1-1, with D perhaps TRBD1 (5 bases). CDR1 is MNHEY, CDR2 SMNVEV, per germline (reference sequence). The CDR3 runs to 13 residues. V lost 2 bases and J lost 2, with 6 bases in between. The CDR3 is CASSLTGNTEAFF. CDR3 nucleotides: TGTGCCAGCAGTTTAACAGGAAACACTGAAGCTTTCTTT.

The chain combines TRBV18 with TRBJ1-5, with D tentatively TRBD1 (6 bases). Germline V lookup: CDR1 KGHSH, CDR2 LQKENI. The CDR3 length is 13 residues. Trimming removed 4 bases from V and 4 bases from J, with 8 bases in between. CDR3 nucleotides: TGTGCCAGCTCACAAGACAGGAATCAGCCCCAGCATTTT. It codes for CASSQDRNQPQHF.

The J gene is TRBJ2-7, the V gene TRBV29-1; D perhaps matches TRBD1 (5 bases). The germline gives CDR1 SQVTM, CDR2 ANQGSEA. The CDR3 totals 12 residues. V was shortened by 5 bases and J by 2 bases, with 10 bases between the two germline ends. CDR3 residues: CSVRRETYEQYF. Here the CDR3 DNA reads TGCAGCGTTCGCAGGGAAACCTACGAGCAGTACTTC.

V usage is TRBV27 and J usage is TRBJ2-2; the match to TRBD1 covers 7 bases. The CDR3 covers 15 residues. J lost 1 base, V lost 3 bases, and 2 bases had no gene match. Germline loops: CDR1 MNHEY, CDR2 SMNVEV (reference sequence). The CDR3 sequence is CASSFWTGNTGELFF. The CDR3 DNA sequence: TGTGCCAGCAGTTTCTGGACAGGGAACACCGGGGAGCTGTTTTTT.